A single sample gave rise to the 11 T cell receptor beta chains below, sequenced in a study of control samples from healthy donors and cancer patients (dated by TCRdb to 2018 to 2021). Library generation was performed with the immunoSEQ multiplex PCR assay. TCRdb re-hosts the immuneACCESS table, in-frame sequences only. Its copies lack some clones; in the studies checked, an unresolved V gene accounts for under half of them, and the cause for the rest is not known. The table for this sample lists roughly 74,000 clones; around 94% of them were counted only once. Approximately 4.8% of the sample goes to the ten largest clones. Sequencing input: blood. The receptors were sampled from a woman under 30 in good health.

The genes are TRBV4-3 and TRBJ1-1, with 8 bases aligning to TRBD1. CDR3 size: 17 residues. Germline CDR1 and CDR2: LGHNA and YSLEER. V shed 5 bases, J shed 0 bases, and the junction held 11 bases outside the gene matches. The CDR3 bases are TGCGCCAGCAGCATAGCGACAGGGGAGGCCGTGAACACTGAAGCTTTCTTT. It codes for CASSIATGEAVNTEAFF.

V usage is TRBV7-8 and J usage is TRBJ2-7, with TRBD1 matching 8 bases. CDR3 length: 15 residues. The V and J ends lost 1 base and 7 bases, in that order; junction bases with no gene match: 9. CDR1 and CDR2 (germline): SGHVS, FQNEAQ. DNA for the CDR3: TGTGCCAGCAGCTTAGGAGAGACAGGGGTGGAGGAGCAGTACTTC. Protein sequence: CASSLGETGVEEQYF.

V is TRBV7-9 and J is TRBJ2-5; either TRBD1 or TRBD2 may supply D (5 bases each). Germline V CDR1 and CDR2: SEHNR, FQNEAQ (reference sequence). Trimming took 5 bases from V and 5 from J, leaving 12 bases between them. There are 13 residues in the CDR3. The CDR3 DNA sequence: TGTGCCAGCAGCCAATCGGGACGGGAGACCCAGTACTTC. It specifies CASSQSGRETQYF.

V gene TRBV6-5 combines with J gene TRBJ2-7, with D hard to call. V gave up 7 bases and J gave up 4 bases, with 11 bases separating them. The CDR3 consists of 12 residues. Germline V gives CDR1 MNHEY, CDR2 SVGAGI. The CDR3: CASKGYLYEQYF. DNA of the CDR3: TGTGCCAGCAAGGGTTATCTATACGAGCAGTACTTC.

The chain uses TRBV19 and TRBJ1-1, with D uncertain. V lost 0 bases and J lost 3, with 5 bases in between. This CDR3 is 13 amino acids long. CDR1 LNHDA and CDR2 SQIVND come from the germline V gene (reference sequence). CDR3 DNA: TGTGCCAGTAGTATAGATCGACACACTGAAGCTTTCTTT. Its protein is CASSIDRHTEAFF.

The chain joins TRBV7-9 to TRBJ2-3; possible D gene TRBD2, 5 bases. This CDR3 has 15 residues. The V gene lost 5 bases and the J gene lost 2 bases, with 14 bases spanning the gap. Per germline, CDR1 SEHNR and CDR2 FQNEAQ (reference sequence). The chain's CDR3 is CASSEVLATTDTQYF. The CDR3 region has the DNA TGTGCCAGCAGCGAGGTTCTAGCAACCACAGATACGCAGTATTTT. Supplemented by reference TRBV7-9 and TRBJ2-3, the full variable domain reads DTGVSQNPRHKITKRGQNVTFRCDPISEHNRLYWYRQTLGQGPEFLTYFQNEAQLEKSRLLSDRFSAERPKGSFSTLEIQRTEQGDSAMYLCASSEVLATTDTQYFGPGTRLTVL.

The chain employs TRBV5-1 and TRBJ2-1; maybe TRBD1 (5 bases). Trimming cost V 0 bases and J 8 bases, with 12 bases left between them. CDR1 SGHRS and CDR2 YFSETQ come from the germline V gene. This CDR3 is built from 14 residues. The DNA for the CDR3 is TGCGCCAGCAGCTTGGCCCGGCTAGGGGATGAGCAGTTCTTC. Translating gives CASSLARLGDEQFF.

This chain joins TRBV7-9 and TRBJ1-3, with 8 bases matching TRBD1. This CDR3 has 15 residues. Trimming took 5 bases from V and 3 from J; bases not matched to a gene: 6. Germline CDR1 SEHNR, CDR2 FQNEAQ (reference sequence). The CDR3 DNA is TGTGCCAGCAGCCCGCAGGGGGCTGTTGGAAACACCATATATTTT. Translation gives CASSPQGAVGNTIYF.

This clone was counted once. The CDR3 spells CASSLEASGVNSPLHF. The CDR3 coding sequence is TGCGCCAGCAGCTTGGAAGCGTCAGGGGTCAATTCACCCCTCCACTTT. J is TRBJ1-6 and V is TRBV5-1, with D tentatively TRBD1 (6 bases). The V end was cut by 0 bases, the J end by 7 bases, with 14 bases between. Germline CDR1 SGHRS, CDR2 YFSETQ. The CDR3 has 16 residues.

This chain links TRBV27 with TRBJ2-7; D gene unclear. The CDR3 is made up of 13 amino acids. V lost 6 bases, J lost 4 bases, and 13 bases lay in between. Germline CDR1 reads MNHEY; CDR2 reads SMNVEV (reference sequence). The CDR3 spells CASSSRTEYEQYF. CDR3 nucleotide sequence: TGTGCCAGCAGCTCCCGAACAGAATACGAGCAGTACTTC.

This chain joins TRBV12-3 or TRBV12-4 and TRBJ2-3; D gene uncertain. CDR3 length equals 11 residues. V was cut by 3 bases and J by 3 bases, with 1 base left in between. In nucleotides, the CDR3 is TGTGCCAGCAGTTTGACAGATACGCAGTATTTT. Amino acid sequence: CASSLTDTQYF.